A selection of T cell receptor beta chains follows, all from one sample in a study of T cell responses to AZD1222 COVID-19 vaccine. Data came from immunoSEQ multiplex PCR; TCRdb stores just in-frame clones and leaves some out. The sample lists approximately 150,000 clones, over 75% occurring once. The specimen was peripheral blood, collected on day 0 of AZD1222 vaccination. Source of these receptors: an adult in good health. The conserved cysteine and the conserved F or W are not part of the CDR3 here.

TRBJ2-5,TRBV11-2,ASSRDRGETQY
TRBJ2-7,TRBV18,ASSLGGDSGEQY
TRBJ1-3,TRBV6-5,ASRREASGNTIY
TRBJ2-7,TRBV5-1,ASSSDQGSRQY
TRBJ2-5,TRBV18,ASSPGGRLIAETQY
TRBJ1-2,TRBV27,ASTRQGDRYGYT
TRBJ1-1,TRBV6-6,ASSYSIRKNTEAF
TRBJ2-3,TRBV10-3,AISEGSGLGDTQY
TRBJ2-7,TRBV6-2/TRBV6-3,ASSDNPPSPYEQY
TRBJ2-1,TRBV7-6,ASSLTSGAYNEQF
TRBJ2-3,TRBV18,ASSPRGTDTQY
TRBJ1-4,TRBV27,ASSLHPATNEKLF
TRBJ1-5,TRBV18,ASSPVLSNQPQH
TRBJ1-2,TRBV9,ASSVAGGSGGQGYT
TRBJ2-1,TRBV9,SSKHGDVDEQF
TRBJ2-2,TRBV6-2/TRBV6-3,ASSPPTGRGPGELF
TRBJ1-3,TRBV9,ASSQGQGKGSGNTIY
TRBJ1-2,TRBV2,ARREATRGGYT
TRBJ1-5,TRBV23-1,ASSQSMGPDLYSNQPQH
TRBJ2-7,TRBV30,AWSGRGLAEQY
TRBJ2-5,TRBV11-2,ASSQPGTTQETQY
TRBJ1-2,TRBV19,ASSIGKGYT
TRBJ2-7,TRBV27,ASWTGGVEQY
TRBJ1-6,TRBV28,ASSPRQGLPNSPLH
TRBJ1-4,TRBV9,ASSGGTGTNEKLF
TRBJ1-6,TRBV7-2,ASSLDNHSSSPLH
TRBJ1-1,TRBV4-1,ASSQAEVFPTEAF
TRBJ1-2,TRBV5-4,ASSGGTTGGYT
TRBJ1-6,TRBV2,ASREDPFSYNSPLH
TRBJ2-1,TRBV7-2,ASSPTQGAERNEQF
TRBJ2-7,TRBV4-1,ASSHRLAGEYEQY
TRBJ2-3,TRBV10-3,AISESLAGGLTRDTQY